The TCR beta chain described here comes from a study of beta chain features in type 1 diabetes. Study-level findings and limits: Shortening of TCRB CDR3s, moderate but significant, appeared in all four CD4+ subsets of Type 1 diabetes patients. Among type 1 diabetes patients, VDJ junctions had fewer insertions and more deletions. Patients' naive, central memory and regulatory TCRB repertoires appeared more alike than those of healthy donors.

Isolated RNA was reverse transcribed in full, so expressed TCRB transcripts were sequenced. Several million reads were obtained on average from naive, central memory and regulatory T cell samples. Some clones are missing from TCRdb's copy, which holds only in-frame ones; the method was immunoSEQ multiplex PCR. The sample has some 290,000 clones; around 24% are singletons. This clone was seen more than once but under ten times. The target antigen is unknown. The purity of all sorted populations exceeded 95%. The V and J ends lost 0 bases and 10 bases respectively, with 16 bases between them. The CDR3 totals 15 residues. Germline assignment: CDR1 KGHSH and CDR2 LQKENI.

The TCR originated in a woman aged 25 to 45 with type 1 diabetes. This chain uses TRBV18 with TRBJ2-1, with D tentatively TRBD1 (6 bases). The source material was naive CD4+ T cells from blood. This chain's CDR3 is CASSPPSKGHTEQFF. CDR3 DNA: TGTGCCAGCTCACCACCGAGTAAGGGACACACAGAGCAGTTCTTC.